Below are 21 T cell receptor beta chains sequenced from a single sample in a study of shared T cell receptors in the human thymus. Here immunoSEQ multiplex PCR was the method, and the copy in TCRdb shows in-frame clones only, minus some. Among hundreds of thousands of clones listed, over 75% were seen once. These data were likewise used in another study, on human thymus T cells.

Material: thymocytes. The receptors here all came from a boy under two years old with a congenital heart defect.

The chain is built from TRBV11-2 and TRBJ1-2; tentatively, D is TRBD1 (6 bases). The length of the CDR3 is 15 residues. V was trimmed by 1 base and J by 1 base, leaving 10 bases between them. The germline V gene has CDR1 SGHAT and CDR2 FQNNGV. The CDR3 region is CASSLATGINYGYTF. The CDR3 DNA sequence: TGTGCCAGCAGCTTAGCTACAGGGATTAACTATGGCTACACCTTC.

The chain links TRBV7-3 to TRBJ2-1, with 12 bases that match TRBD2. V was pared by 5 bases and J by 0 bases, with 8 bases of the junction left unmatched. The length of the CDR3 is 18 residues. Germline CDR1 reads SGHTA; CDR2 reads FQGTGA. CDR3 DNA sequence: TGTGCCAGCAGCGATCTAGCGGGAGGGCGGAGCTCCTACAATGAGCAGTTCTTC. Its protein product is CASSDLAGGRSSYNEQFF. Drawing the rest from reference TRBV7-3 and TRBJ2-1, the complete variable domain is GAGVSQTPSNKVTEKGKYVELRCDPISGHTALYWYRQSLGQGPEFLIYFQGTGAADDSGLPNDRFFAVRPEGSVSTLKIQRTERGDSAVYLCASSDLAGGRSSYNEQFFGPGTRLTVL.

The genes are TRBV7-2 and TRBJ2-7; 10 nucleotides align to TRBD1. This CDR3 is 18 amino acids long. Per the germline V gene, CDR1 is SGHTA and CDR2 is FQGNSA. V was clipped by 0 bases and J by 3 bases; unmatched bases: 11. The CDR3 coding sequence is TGTGCCAGCAGCTTAGCGGATTATTTGAGGACAGGGGGCTACGAGCAGTACTTC. It yields the protein CASSLADYLRTGGYEQYF.

The V and J genes are TRBV2 and TRBJ2-7; 10 positions match TRBD2. This CDR3 spans 13 amino acids. Germline CDR1 SNHLY, CDR2 FYNNEI. Trimming removed 7 bases from V and 5 bases from J; junction bases left unmatched: 5. The CDR3 region has the DNA TGTGCCAGCAAGCCGGGACTAGCGAACGAGCAGTACTTC. Translating gives CASKPGLANEQYF. Complete variable domain (other parts from reference TRBV2 and TRBJ2-7): EPEVTQTPSHQVTQMGQEVILRCVPISNHLYFYWYRQILGQKVEFLVSFYNNEISEKSEIFDDQFSVERPDGSNFTLKIRSTKLEDSAMYFCASKPGLANEQYFGPGTRLTVT.

The chain uses TRBV9 and TRBJ2-2; TRBD1 agrees at 7 bases. The CDR3 has 14 amino acids. Germline V lookup: CDR1 SGDLS, CDR2 YYNGEE. V was clipped by 3 bases and J by 8 bases; unmatched bases: 7. The CDR3 region is CASSGGRQGGELFF. In nucleotides, the CDR3 is TGTGCCAGCAGCGGGGGAAGACAGGGAGGGGAGCTGTTTTTT.

The CDR3 DNA reads TGCGCCAGCAGTCAATTACACAGCCCTTGGGTTCACGAGCAGTACTTC. Translation: CASSQLHSPWVHEQYF. The V and J genes are TRBV23-1 and TRBJ2-7; no firm D call. TRBV23-1 is placed among ORFs of uncertain function. The CDR3 runs to 16 residues. Trimming removed 1 base at V and 5 bases at J, with 18 bases between.

This chain links TRBV13 with TRBJ2-1; 16 bases are a match to TRBD2. Germline CDR1 PRHDT, CDR2 FYEKMQ (reference sequence). This CDR3 comprises 18 residues. J was trimmed by 4 bases and V by 1 base; bases with no gene match: 4. CDR3 coding DNA: TGTGCCAGCAGCTTAGAGGGACTAGCGGGAGGGGCTTACAATGAGCAGTTCTTC. Translated: CASSLEGLAGGAYNEQFF. Complete variable domain (other parts from reference TRBV13 and TRBJ2-1): AAGVIQSPRHLIKEKRETATLKCYPIPRHDTVYWYQQGPGQDPQFLISFYEKMQSDKGSIPDRFSAQQFSDYHSELNMSSLELGDSALYFCASSLEGLAGGAYNEQFFGPGTRLTVL.

V gene TRBV7-2 combines with J gene TRBJ2-1; 9 nucleotides match TRBD2. The length of the CDR3 is 16 residues. CDR1 is SGHTA and CDR2 is FQGNSA in the germline V gene. The ends lost 4 bases at V and 5 bases at J; junction bases unmatched: 9. The CDR3 sequence: CASSCRLAEPHNEQFF. CDR3 nucleotide sequence: TGTGCCAGCAGCTGCAGACTAGCGGAACCCCACAATGAGCAGTTCTTC. The whole variable domain, remainder taken from reference TRBV7-2 and TRBJ2-1, is GAGVSQSPSNKVTEKGKDVELRCDPISGHTALYWYRQSLGQGLEFLIYFQGNSAPDKSGLPSDRFSAERTGGSVSTLTIQRTQQEDSAVYLCASSCRLAEPHNEQFFGPGTRLTVL.

CDR3 coding DNA: TGTGCCAGCAGCTCCCTAGAGCGCCGGGGAGGAAGGCAGTATTTT. This encodes CASSSLERRGGRQYF. The J gene is TRBJ2-3, the V gene TRBV7-8, with D perhaps TRBD2 (6 bases). Trimming removed 4 bases at V and 11 bases at J, with 22 bases between. Looked up from germline, CDR1 is SGHVS and CDR2 is FQNEAQ. There are 15 residues in the CDR3.

The chain couples TRBV4-3 to TRBJ1-4; TRBD1 agrees at 8 bases. CDR3 size: 20 residues. From germline, CDR1 is LGHNA and CDR2 YSLEER. With 0 bases clipped from V and 1 base from J, the junction kept 13 bases outside the gene matches. In DNA, the CDR3 is TGCGCCAGCAGCCAAGATTATCCCAGGGGGCGTAAAAGAACTAATGAAAAACTGTTTTTT. It translates to CASSQDYPRGRKRTNEKLFF.

The genes are TRBV6-5 and TRBJ2-3, with 8 bases identical to TRBD2. Germline V CDR1 and CDR2: MNHEY, SVGAGI. The CDR3 contains 15 residues. V dropped 6 bases and J dropped 6; count of bases not matched to a gene: 11. CDR3 amino acids: CASSPPQRERDTQYF. The CDR3 DNA reads as TGTGCCAGCAGCCCCCCGCAGCGGGAGCGTGATACGCAGTATTTT.

V and J are TRBV6-7 and TRBJ1-5, with 12 bases identical to TRBD1. TRBV6-7 is known as an ORF, though its function is uncertain. With 0 bases clipped from V and 6 bases from J, the junction kept 18 bases outside the gene matches. The CDR3 runs to 21 residues. The CDR3 region has the DNA TGTGCCAGCAGTTACTCCTCATTACAAGGCCCGGGACAGGGGGCATGTCAGCCCCAGCATTTT. Its protein is CASSYSSLQGPGQGACQPQHF.

In DNA form, the CDR3 reads TGCGCCAGCAGCCAAGTTACAGGGGACTACAATGAGCAGTTCTTC. It yields the protein CASSQVTGDYNEQFF. This sequence joins TRBV4-3 and TRBJ2-1; TRBD1 matches at 7 bases. Losses at the gene ends were 1 base for V and 3 bases for J; bases not matched to a gene: 3. CDR3 length equals 15 residues. Germline CDR1 is LGHNA and CDR2 is YSLEER.

J is TRBJ2-7 and V is TRBV5-5; TRBD1 matches 10 bases. Germline lookup yields CDR1 SGHKS and CDR2 YYEKEE (reference sequence). The V segment lost 3 bases and the J segment 6 bases; nucleotides outside the gene matches: 9. This CDR3 is built from 15 residues. In DNA, the CDR3 is TGTGCCAGCAGCTCCCGCGGACAGGGGGATGGCGAGCAGTACTTC. Its protein product is CASSSRGQGDGEQYF.

V gene TRBV2 combines with J gene TRBJ2-7; D is unclear. The V end lost 4 bases, the J end lost 6 bases, and 13 bases lay between the germline ends. Germline V gene lookup returns CDR1 SNHLY and CDR2 FYNNEI. This CDR3 has 13 amino acids. The CDR3 protein is CASSVYSKREQYF. The CDR3 coding sequence is TGTGCCAGCAGTGTATATAGCAAGCGCGAGCAGTACTTC.

Regarding this clone: Distinct nucleotide sequences in the sample also encode this CDR3. The rearrangement uses TRBV27 and TRBJ1-5; 8 bases map to TRBD1. V was clipped by 3 bases and J by 6 bases; unmatched bases: 4. The germline V gene has CDR1 MNHEY and CDR2 SMNVEV (reference sequence). The CDR3 spans 14 residues. The DNA for the CDR3 is TGTGCCAGCAGTTTGGACAGGGAGGGTCAGCCCCAGCATTTT. Protein sequence: CASSLDREGQPQHF.

This clone was counted a single time. V gene TRBV27 combines with J gene TRBJ2-7; no clear D. The CDR3 runs to 11 residues. The V end lost 7 bases, the J end lost 4 bases, and 8 bases lay between the germline ends. From germline, CDR1 is MNHEY and CDR2 SMNVEV (reference sequence). DNA of the CDR3: TGTGCCAGCACCTCTCTTTACGAGCAGTACTTC. Its protein is CASTSLYEQYF.

The gene calls are TRBV6-1 and TRBJ2-5; TRBD2 is a possible D gene (6 bases). CDR3 length: 13 amino acids. The ends were cut back, 9 bases at V and 2 bases at J, with 13 bases in the middle. In germline, CDR1 is MNHNS, CDR2 SASEGT. CDR3: CASTKGGQETQYF. The CDR3 DNA is TGTGCCAGTACAAAAGGAGGGCAAGAGACCCAGTACTTC.

The chain links TRBV28 to TRBJ2-5, with D perhaps matching TRBD2 (7 bases). CDR1 MDHEN and CDR2 SYDVKM come from the germline V gene. V was clipped by 4 bases and J by 5 bases, with 14 bases between them. CDR3 size: 14 residues. The CDR3 sequence: CASSSMEGGETQYF. Written as DNA, the CDR3 is TGTGCCAGCAGTTCCATGGAGGGGGGGGAGACCCAGTACTTC.

This clone was observed once. The chain combines TRBV19 with TRBJ2-1, with TRBD2 matching 7 bases. CDR3 length: 15 amino acids. Trimming at V came to 3 bases and at J to 4 bases, leaving 6 bases not matched to a gene. Looked up from germline, CDR1 is LNHDA and CDR2 is SQIVND (reference sequence). The CDR3: CASSIGTSDYNEQFF. As DNA, the CDR3 is TGTGCCAGTAGTATTGGAACTAGCGATTACAATGAGCAGTTCTTC.

In this sample, this clone turned up a few times. The chain has TRBV18 and TRBJ2-7; 9 bases match TRBD2. The CDR3 runs 16 residues. CDR1 and CDR2 from the germline V gene are KGHSH and LQKENI. Trimming removed 0 bases from V and 3 bases from J; junction bases left unmatched: 6. This chain's CDR3 is CASSPPWSGRFYEQYF. CDR3 DNA sequence: TGTGCCAGCTCACCACCTTGGAGCGGGAGGTTCTACGAGCAGTACTTC.